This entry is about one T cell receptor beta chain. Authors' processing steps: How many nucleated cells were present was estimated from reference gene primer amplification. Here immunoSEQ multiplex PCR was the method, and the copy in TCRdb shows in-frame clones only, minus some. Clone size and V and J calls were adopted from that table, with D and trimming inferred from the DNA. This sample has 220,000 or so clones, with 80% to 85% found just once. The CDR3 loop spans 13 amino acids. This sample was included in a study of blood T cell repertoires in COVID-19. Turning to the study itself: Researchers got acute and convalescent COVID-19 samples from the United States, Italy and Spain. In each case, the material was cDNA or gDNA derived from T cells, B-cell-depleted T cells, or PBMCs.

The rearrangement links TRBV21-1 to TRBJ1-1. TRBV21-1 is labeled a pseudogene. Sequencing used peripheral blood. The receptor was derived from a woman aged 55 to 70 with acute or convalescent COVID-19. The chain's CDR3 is CASSARDSNKAFF. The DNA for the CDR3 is TGTGCCAGCAGCGCCCGGGACTCCAACAAAGCTTTCTTT.